This TCR beta chain was documented in a study of CD8 T cells in Susac syndrome. Germline CDR1 is SGHTA and CDR2 is FQGNSA. The CDR3 has 11 amino acids. V shed 3 bases and J shed 6 bases, with 6 bases lying between them. TEMRA cells were FACS-enriched, while CD8+ and CD4+ T cells were negatively isolated. RNA totalling roughly 0.5 to 1 ug underwent reverse transcription with random hexamers. TCRdb processed the immunoSEQ multiplex PCR reads anew with MiXCR; each CDR3 protein has one entry. The table lists more than 95,000 distinct CDR3 sequences, over 85% of them singletons. Sequencing was done on a sample of CD4+ T cells from PBMCs. The V and J genes are TRBV7-2 and TRBJ2-7; D remains ambiguous. This TCR was recovered from a human donor in good health. The DNA of the CDR3 is TGTGCCAGCAGCTTCCAGGCCGAGCAGTACTTC. It translates to CASSFQAEQYF.